The clone carrying this TCR beta chain came up a few times. Its cognate antigen is unknown. The data derive from a study of T-cell memory formation after mild COVID-19. Overall study: TCR clustering was largely donor specific. Study-level points and caveats: Clones that got smaller from day 15 to 85 had even CD4/CD8, while clones growing later tipped toward CD4+. Shrinking CD4+ clones were chiefly CM and EM; CD8+ ones were chiefly EMRA.

Using constant-segment primers, 5'RACE produced TCR alpha and TCR beta cDNA libraries carrying sample barcodes and UMIs. TCRdb used MiXCR to reprocess the 5' RACE reads, holding one entry per CDR3 protein. In the table there are 35,000 to 45,000 distinct CDR3 sequences, about 7.3% of which are singletons. Germline V gene sequence: CDR1 SQVTM, CDR2 ANQGSEA. This CDR3 is built from 11 residues. The V end was cut by 4 bases, the J end by 8 bases, with 11 bases between. The sequenced material came from PBMCs or a T cell subset sorted from them (not recorded which). The TCR comes from a man aged 18 to 30 who had mild COVID-19 (a few samples of this study predate the infection). Cell type and time point are not known. The V gene is TRBV29-1, the J gene TRBJ1-2; D remains ambiguous. CDR3 sequence: CSVAADTGYTF. The CDR3, as DNA: TGCAGCGTTGCCGCTGACACCGGCTACACCTTC.